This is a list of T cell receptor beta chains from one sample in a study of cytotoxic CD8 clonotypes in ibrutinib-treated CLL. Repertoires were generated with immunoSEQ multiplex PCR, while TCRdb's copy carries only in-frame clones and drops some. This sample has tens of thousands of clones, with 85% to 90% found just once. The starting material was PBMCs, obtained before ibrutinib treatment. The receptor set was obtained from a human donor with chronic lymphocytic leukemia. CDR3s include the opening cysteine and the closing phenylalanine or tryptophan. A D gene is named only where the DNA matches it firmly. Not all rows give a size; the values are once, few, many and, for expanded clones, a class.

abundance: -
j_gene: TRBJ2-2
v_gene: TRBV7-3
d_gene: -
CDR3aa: CASSFSIADNANTGELFF
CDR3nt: TGTGCCAGCAGCTTTAGTATCGCGGACAACGCGAACACCGGGGAGCTGTTTTTT

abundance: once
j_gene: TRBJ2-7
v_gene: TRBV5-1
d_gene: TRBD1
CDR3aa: CASSLGSDRITYEQYF
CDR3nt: TGCGCCAGCAGCCTTGGGTCGGACAGGATAACCTACGAGCAGTACTTC

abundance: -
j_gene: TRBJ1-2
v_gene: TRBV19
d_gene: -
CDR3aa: CASSQQGVNYGYTF
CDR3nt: TGTGCCAGTAGTCAACAGGGAGTAAACTATGGCTACACCTTC

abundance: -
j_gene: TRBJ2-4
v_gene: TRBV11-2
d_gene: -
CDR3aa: CASSPGALGTGNIQYF
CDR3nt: TGTGCCAGCAGCCCGGGAGCCCTCGGGACTGGAAACATTCAGTACTTC

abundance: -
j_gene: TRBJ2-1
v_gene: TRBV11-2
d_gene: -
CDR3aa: CASSLELALGNEQFF
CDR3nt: TGTGCCAGCAGCTTAGAGCTAGCCCTGGGCAATGAGCAGTTCTTC

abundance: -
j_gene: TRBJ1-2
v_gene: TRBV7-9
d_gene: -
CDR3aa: CASSLDSYGYTF
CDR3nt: TGTGCCAGCAGCCTTGACTCCTATGGCTACACCTTC

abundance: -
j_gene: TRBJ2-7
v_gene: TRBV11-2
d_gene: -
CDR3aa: CASSQYVTGDYEQYF
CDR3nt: TGTGCCAGCAGTCAATATGTGACTGGGGACTACGAGCAGTACTTC

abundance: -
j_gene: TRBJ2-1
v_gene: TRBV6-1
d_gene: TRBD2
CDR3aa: CASGGLASYNEQFF
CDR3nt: TGTGCCAGCGGAGGACTAGCCAGCTACAATGAGCAGTTCTTC

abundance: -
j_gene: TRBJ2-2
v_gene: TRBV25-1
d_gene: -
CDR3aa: CASRDWGSGELFF
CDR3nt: TGTGCCAGCAGGGACTGGGGGTCCGGGGAGCTGTTTTTT

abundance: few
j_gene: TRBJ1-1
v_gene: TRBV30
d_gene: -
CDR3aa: CAWRVDSRADTEAFF
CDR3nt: TGTGCCTGGAGAGTGGACAGCCGTGCGGACACTGAAGCTTTCTTT

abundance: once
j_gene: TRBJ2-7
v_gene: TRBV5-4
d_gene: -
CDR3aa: CASSLGLFSYEQYF
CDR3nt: TGTGCCAGCAGCTTGGGACTATTCTCCTACGAGCAGTACTTC

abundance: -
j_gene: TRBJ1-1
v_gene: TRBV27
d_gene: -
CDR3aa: CASGGYGNTEAFF
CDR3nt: TGTGCCAGCGGGGGATATGGGAACACTGAAGCTTTCTTT

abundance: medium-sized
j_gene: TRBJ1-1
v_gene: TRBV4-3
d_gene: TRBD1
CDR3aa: CASSQYRGTGGSRSTEAFF
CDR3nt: TGCGCCAGCAGCCAATATCGGGGGACAGGGGGCTCTAGGAGCACTGAAGCTTTCTTT

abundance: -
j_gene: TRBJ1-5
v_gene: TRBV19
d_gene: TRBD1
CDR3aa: CASSRTGANQPQHF
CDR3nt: TGTGCCAGTAGTCGGACAGGGGCAAATCAGCCCCAGCATTTT

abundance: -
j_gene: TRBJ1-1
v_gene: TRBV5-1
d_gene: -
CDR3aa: CASSVTWQGRTEAFF
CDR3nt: TGCGCCAGCAGCGTGACGTGGCAGGGTCGCACTGAAGCTTTCTTT

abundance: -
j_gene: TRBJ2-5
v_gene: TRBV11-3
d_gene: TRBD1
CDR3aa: CASSQTGGQETQYF
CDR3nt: TGTGCCAGCAGCCAGACAGGGGGGCAAGAGACCCAGTACTTC

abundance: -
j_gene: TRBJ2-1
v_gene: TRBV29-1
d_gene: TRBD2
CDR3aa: CSVEGQTSGINEQLF
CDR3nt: TGCAGCGTTGAAGGTCAGACTAGCGGGATTAATGAGCAGCTCTTC

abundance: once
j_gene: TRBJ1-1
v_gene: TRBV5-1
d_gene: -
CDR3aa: CASSLGTAYARLAEAFF
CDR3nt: TGCGCCAGCAGCTTGGGGACGGCTTACGCCAGGTTGGCTGAAGCTTTCTTT

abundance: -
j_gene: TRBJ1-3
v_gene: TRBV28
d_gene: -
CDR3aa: CASSPERLLLRGNTIYF
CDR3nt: TGTGCCAGCAGTCCAGAACGGCTGCTTCTCCGGGGAAACACCATATATTTT

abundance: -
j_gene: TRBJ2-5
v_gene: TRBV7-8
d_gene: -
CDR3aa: CASSLVEVGETQYF
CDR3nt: TGTGCCAGCAGCCTGGTCGAAGTGGGGGAGACCCAGTACTTC

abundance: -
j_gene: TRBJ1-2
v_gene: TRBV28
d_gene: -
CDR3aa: CASTPGDVGNYGYTF
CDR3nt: TGTGCCAGCACCCCGGGGGACGTTGGTAACTATGGCTACACCTTC

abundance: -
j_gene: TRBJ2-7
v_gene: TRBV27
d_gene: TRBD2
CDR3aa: CASSIILAGAYEQYF
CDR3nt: TGTGCCAGCAGTATAATTCTAGCGGGGGCCTACGAGCAGTACTTC

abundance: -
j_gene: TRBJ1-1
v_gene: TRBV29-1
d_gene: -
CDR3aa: CSVGGGRAEAFF
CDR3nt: TGCAGCGTGGGAGGGGGTCGTGCTGAAGCTTTCTTT

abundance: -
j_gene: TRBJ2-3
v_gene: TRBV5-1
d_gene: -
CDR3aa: CASSFTGGAATDTQYF
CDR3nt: TGCGCCAGCAGCTTTACGGGGGGCGCTGCCACAGATACGCAGTATTTT

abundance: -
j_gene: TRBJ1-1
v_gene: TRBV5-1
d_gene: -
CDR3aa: CASSLAYKNTEAFF
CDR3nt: TGCGCCAGCAGCTTGGCTTACAAGAACACTGAAGCTTTCTTT

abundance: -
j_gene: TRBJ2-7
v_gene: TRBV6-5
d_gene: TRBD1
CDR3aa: CASSSNPQGAGEQYF
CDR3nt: TGTGCCAGCAGTTCTAATCCGCAGGGGGCGGGAGAGCAGTACTTC

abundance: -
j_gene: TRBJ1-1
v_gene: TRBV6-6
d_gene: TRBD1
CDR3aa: CASSRQGPTEAFF
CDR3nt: TGTGCCAGCAGCCGACAGGGCCCCACTGAAGCTTTCTTT

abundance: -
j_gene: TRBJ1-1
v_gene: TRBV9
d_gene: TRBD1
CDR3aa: CASSPRTGRFAAFF
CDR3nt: TGTGCCAGCAGCCCCCGGACAGGGAGGTTCGCAGCTTTCTTT

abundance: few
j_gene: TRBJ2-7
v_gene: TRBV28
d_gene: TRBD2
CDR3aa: CASRFGTRGSYEQYF
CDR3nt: TGTGCCAGCAGATTCGGGACTAGGGGCTCCTACGAGCAGTACTTC

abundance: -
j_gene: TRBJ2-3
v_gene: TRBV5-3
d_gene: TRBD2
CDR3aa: CARRARGLASDTQYF
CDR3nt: TGTGCCAGAAGGGCTAGGGGACTAGCGTCAGATACGCAGTATTTT

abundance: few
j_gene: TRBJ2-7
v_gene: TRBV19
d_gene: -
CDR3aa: CASTVHPGYEQYF
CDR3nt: TGTGCCAGTACCGTGCACCCGGGGTACGAGCAGTACTTC

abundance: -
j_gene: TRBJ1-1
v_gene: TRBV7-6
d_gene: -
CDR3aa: CASSQTTETEAFF
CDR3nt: TGTGCCAGCAGCCAAACGACAGAGACTGAAGCTTTCTTT

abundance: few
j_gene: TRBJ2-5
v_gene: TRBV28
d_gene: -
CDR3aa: CASRTGGRTKQETQYF
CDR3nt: TGTGCCAGCAGGACGGGGGGCAGAACTAAACAAGAGACCCAGTACTTC

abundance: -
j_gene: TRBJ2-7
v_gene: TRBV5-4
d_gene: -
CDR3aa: CASSFGVDSYYEQYF
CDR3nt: TGTGCCAGCAGCTTCGGGGTAGACAGCTACTACGAGCAGTACTTC

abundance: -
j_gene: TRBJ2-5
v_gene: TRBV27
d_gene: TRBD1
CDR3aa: CASSLSRGTGLETQYF
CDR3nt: TGTGCCAGCAGTTTATCGCGCGGGACAGGGTTGGAGACCCAGTACTTC

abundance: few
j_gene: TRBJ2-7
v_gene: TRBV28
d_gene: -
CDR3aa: CASSTPGRRDEQYF
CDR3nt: TGTGCCAGCAGTACCCCGGGCCGCCGGGACGAGCAGTACTTC

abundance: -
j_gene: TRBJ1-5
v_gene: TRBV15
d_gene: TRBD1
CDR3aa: CATSRDKDRGNQPQHF
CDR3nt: TGTGCCACCAGCAGAGATAAAGACAGGGGGAATCAGCCCCAGCATTTT

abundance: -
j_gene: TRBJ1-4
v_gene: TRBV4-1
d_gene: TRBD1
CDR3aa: CASSQDGTGVRENEKLFF
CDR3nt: TGCGCCAGCAGCCAAGATGGGACAGGGGTCCGTGAGAATGAAAAACTGTTTTTT

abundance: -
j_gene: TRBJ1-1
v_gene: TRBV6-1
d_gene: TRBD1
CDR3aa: CASSGRNRGRTEAFF
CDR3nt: TGTGCCAGCAGTGGTCGGAACAGGGGGCGGACTGAAGCTTTCTTT